The text below deals with one T cell receptor (beta chain). Repertoires were generated with immunoSEQ multiplex PCR, while TCRdb's copy carries only in-frame clones and drops some. In the table there are some 24,000 clones, approximately 80% of which are singletons. The V gene lost 3 bases and the J gene lost 5 bases, with 13 bases spanning the gap. Germline CDR1 reads LNHDA; CDR2 reads SQIVND (reference sequence). This CDR3 region has 14 residues. The sample comes from a study of PD-1 blockade in classical Hodgkin lymphoma. The patients all showed relapse after autologous stem cell transplantation, while their brentuximab vedotin exposure varied.

This clonotype originated in a human donor with classical Hodgkin lymphoma. J is TRBJ2-5 and V is TRBV19, with D perhaps being TRBD1 or TRBD2 (6 bases each). This specimen consisted of peripheral blood mononuclear cells (PBMCs), obtained at baseline. The CDR3 loop is CASSIAGEAETQYF. The CDR3 DNA reads as TGTGCCAGTAGTATCGCAGGGGAGGCGGAGACCCAGTACTTC. The full variable domain, in which reference TRBV19 and TRBJ2-5 provide the parts outside the CDR3, is DGGITQSPKYLFRKEGQNVTLSCEQNLNHDAMYWYRQDPGQGLRLIYYSQIVNDFQKGDIAEGYSVSREKKESFPLTVTSAQKNPTAFYLCASSIAGEAETQYFGPGTRLLVL.